Following are 11 T cell receptor beta chains from one sample sequenced in a study of cytomegalovirus exposure and HLA in healthy donors. Researchers ran the PCR with 60 Vbeta and 13 Jbeta primers. The repertoire was sequenced with immunoSEQ multiplex PCR; TCRdb's copy has only in-frame clones and lacks some. The sample contains 200,000 to 250,000 clones, 65% to 75% of which appear only once. The sample consisted of PBMCs. The receptors originated from a woman in her twenties or thirties in good health and CMV-seronegative.

As DNA, the CDR3 is TGTGCCAGCAGCGTAGAGGGACTAGCGGGCGGGGGGAATGAGCAGTTCTTC. Protein: CASSVEGLAGGGNEQFF. The chain uses TRBV9 and TRBJ2-1, with 12 nucleotides matching TRBD2. Germline values: CDR1 SGDLS, CDR2 YYNGEE. This CDR3 has 17 residues. The ends lost 0 bases at V and 7 bases at J; junction bases unmatched: 8.

The CDR3 coding sequence is TGTGCCAGCAGTCCCCGACAGCCTATTAACTATGGCTACACCTTC. Translating it yields CASSPRQPINYGYTF. The chain has TRBV6-1 and TRBJ1-2; D possibly corresponds to TRBD1 (5 bases). Germline CDR1 MNHNS, CDR2 SASEGT. There are 15 residues in the CDR3. V dropped 5 bases and J dropped 1 base, with 14 bases sitting between them.

This clone has only a few counts. The chain joins TRBV10-3 to TRBJ1-3; D is unresolved. V shed 6 bases and J shed 0 bases, with 12 bases lying between them. CDR1 and CDR2 from the germline V gene are ENHRY and SYGVKD. The CDR3 runs to 15 residues. The CDR3 region has the DNA TGTGCCATCAGCCCCGGGGTGGACTCTGGAAACACCATATATTTT. Encoded protein: CAISPGVDSGNTIYF.

The chain employs TRBV11-2 and TRBJ1-4; 10 nucleotides agree with TRBD1. The CDR3 runs to 17 residues. J lost 7 bases, V lost 5 bases, and 13 bases had no gene match. Germline lookup yields CDR1 SGHAT and CDR2 FQNNGV. The CDR3 protein is CASSTGTGERRSEKLFF. CDR3 nucleotide sequence: TGTGCCAGCAGCACTGGGACAGGGGAAAGGCGGAGTGAAAAACTGTTTTTT.

V and J are TRBV6-1 and TRBJ2-1, with 10 bases fitting TRBD2. This CDR3 is built from 14 residues. The germline gives CDR1 MNHNS, CDR2 SASEGT. Unmatched junction bases numbered 8, after V lost 8 bases and J lost 7 bases. CDR3 sequence reads: CASLSGGAGNEQFF. The DNA of the CDR3 is TGTGCCAGCCTCAGCGGGGGGGCCGGAAATGAGCAGTTCTTC.

This chain links TRBV7-2 with TRBJ1-2, with a possible D match to TRBD1 (5 bases). The germline CDR1 and CDR2 sequences are SGHTA and FQGNSA. Trimming shortened V by 5 bases and J by 3 bases, and 13 bases separated the two germline ends. This CDR3 is built from 14 residues. The CDR3 DNA follows: TGTGCCAGCAGCCCCGGGGGGGGATACTATGGCTACACCTTC. This codes for CASSPGGGYYGYTF.

The chain carries TRBV30 and TRBJ1-2, with D hard to call. V was pared by 4 bases and J by 4 bases, with 16 bases between. Per the germline V gene, CDR1 is GTSNPN and CDR2 is SVGIG (reference sequence). This CDR3 contains 14 residues. Written as DNA, the CDR3 is TGTGCCTGGACCTTCACGGGGATGGGCTATGGCTACACCTTC. Protein: CAWTFTGMGYGYTF.

This clone was seen only once. The chain joins TRBV2 to TRBJ1-5; D is possibly TRBD1 (6 bases). Trimming pared 5 bases from V and 0 bases from J, leaving 17 bases between. Per the germline V gene, CDR1 is SNHLY and CDR2 is FYNNEI. CDR3 length equals 17 residues. The CDR3 nucleotides are TGTGCCAGCAGTATCCCCCGGGACACCTTTAGCAATCAGCCCCAGCATTTT. It translates to CASSIPRDTFSNQPQHF.

J is TRBJ2-1 and V is TRBV5-4, with 7 positions matching TRBD2. V shed 3 bases, J shed 7 bases, and the junction held 7 bases outside the gene matches. The CDR3 is 14 amino acids. The germline gives CDR1 SGHNT, CDR2 YYREEE (reference sequence). CDR3 sequence reads: CASSSPAGTNEQFF. CDR3 nucleotides: TGTGCCAGCAGCTCGCCAGCGGGGACGAATGAGCAGTTCTTC.

The CDR3 coding sequence is TGCAGCGTTGAAGCAGGGTCAGGGGTGGGCGAGCAGTACTTC. It specifies CSVEAGSGVGEQYF. The J gene is TRBJ2-7, the V gene TRBV29-1; a weak D match, TRBD1 (6 bases). The CDR3 loop spans 14 amino acids. V lost 1 base and J 6 bases, leaving 16 bases between the germline ends. Per the germline V gene, CDR1 is SQVTM and CDR2 is ANQGSEA.

There are a few counts of this clone. This rearrangement joins TRBV4-1 to TRBJ2-3; no reliable D call. V lost 2 bases and J lost 6, with 12 bases in between. Germline CDR1 is MGHRA and CDR2 is YSYEKL. This CDR3 has 14 residues. The CDR3 DNA reads TGCGCCAGCAGCCAAAAAGTCGGTTCCGATACGCAGTATTTT. It codes for CASSQKVGSDTQYF.